The sequence of this TCR beta chain was determined in a study of blood T cell repertoires in COVID-19. Study information: Each recovered donor of Cohort 3 presented with two negative PCRs, clearance, or symptom resolution.

How the authors handled the data: Amplified reference gene primers provided the basis for estimating nucleated cell counts. Method: immunoSEQ multiplex PCR; TCRdb's copy keeps in-frame clones and lacks some. V, J and clone size were drawn from that table, and D and trimming were deduced from the DNA. The sample contains fewer than 250,000 clones, around 86% of which appear only once. The CDR3 has 13 amino acids. Trimming removed 7 bases from V and 4 bases from J, with 13 bases in between. Germline CDR1 MDHEN, CDR2 SYDVKM. Donors were grouped by their self-reported clinical history. The chain joins TRBV28 to TRBJ1-2; maybe TRBD1 (6 bases). This TCR was sampled from a young man in a cohort exposed to, infected with or recovered from COVID-19 (not recorded which). The sample taken for sequencing was PBMCs or T cells enriched from blood (not recorded which). The CDR3 here is CASKQGLGYGYTF. CDR3 bases: TGTGCCAGCAAACAGGGCCTTGGCTATGGCTACACCTTC.